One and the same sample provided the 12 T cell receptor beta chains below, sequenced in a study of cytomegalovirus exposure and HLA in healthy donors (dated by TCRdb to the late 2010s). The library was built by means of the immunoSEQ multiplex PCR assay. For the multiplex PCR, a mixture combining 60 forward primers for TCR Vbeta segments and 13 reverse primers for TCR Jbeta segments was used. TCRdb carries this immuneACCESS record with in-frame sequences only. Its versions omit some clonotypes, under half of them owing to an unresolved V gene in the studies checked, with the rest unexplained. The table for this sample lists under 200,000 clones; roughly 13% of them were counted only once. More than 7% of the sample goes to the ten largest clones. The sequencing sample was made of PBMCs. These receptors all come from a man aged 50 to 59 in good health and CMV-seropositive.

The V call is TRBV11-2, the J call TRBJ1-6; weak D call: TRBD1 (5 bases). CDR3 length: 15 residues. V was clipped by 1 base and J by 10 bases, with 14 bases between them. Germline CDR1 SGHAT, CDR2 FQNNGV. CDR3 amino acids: CASSLAPTAQSPLHF. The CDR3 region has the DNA TGTGCCAGCAGCTTAGCCCCGACAGCCCAGTCACCCCTCCACTTT.

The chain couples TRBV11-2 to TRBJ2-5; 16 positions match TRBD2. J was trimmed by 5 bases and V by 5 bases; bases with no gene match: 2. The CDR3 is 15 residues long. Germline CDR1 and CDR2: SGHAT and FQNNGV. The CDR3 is CASSGTSGGVETQYF. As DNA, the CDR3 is TGTGCCAGCAGCGGGACTAGCGGGGGGGTGGAGACCCAGTACTTC.

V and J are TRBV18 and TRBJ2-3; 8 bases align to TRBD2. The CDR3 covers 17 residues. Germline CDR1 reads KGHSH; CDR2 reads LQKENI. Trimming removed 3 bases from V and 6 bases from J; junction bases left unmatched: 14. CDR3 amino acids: CASSPPYIAGLGDTQYF. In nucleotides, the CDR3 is TGTGCCAGCTCACCCCCTTATATAGCGGGGTTAGGCGATACGCAGTATTTT.

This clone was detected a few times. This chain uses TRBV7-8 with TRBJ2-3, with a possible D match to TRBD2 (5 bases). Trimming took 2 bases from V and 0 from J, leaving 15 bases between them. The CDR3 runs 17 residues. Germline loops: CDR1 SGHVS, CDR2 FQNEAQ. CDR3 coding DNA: TGTGCCAGCAGCTTATGGCTAGCAGGTGCTAGCACAGATACGCAGTATTTT. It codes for CASSLWLAGASTDTQYF.

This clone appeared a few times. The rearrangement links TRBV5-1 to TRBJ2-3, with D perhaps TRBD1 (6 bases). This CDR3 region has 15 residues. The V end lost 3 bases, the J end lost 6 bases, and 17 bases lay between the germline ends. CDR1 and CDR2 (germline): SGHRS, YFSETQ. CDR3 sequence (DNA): TGCGCCAGCAGCTCAACAGGGATGGTCGGCGATACGCAGTATTTT. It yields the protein CASSSTGMVGDTQYF.

Here the CDR3 DNA reads TGTGCCAGCAGTCCCCCTGGGGCCGGCCCCCCCACCTTC. Translating gives CASSPPGAGPPTF. The V and J genes are TRBV6-5 and TRBJ1-2, with D perhaps matching TRBD1 (5 bases). V lost 5 bases to trimming and J lost 13 bases, with 20 bases between them. Per germline, CDR1 MNHEY and CDR2 SVGAGI. The CDR3 is 13 amino acids.

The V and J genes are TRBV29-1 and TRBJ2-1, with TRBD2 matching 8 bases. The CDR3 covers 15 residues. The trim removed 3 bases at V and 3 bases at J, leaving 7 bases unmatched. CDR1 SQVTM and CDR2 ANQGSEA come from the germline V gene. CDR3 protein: CSVDPPAGGYNEQFF. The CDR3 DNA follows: TGCAGCGTTGACCCACCCGCGGGGGGCTACAATGAGCAGTTCTTC.

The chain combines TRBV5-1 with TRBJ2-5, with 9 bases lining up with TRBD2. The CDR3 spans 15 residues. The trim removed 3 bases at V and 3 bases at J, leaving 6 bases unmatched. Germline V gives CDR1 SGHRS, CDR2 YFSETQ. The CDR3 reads CASSWAGGPEETQYF. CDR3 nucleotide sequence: TGCGCCAGCAGCTGGGCGGGGGGGCCCGAAGAGACCCAGTACTTC.

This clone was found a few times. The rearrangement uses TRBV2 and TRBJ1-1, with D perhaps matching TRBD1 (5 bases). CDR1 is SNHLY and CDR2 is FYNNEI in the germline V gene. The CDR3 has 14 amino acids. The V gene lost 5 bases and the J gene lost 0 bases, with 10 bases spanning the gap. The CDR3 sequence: CASSWRQLNTEAFF. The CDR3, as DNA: TGTGCCAGCAGTTGGAGACAGTTGAACACTGAAGCTTTCTTT.

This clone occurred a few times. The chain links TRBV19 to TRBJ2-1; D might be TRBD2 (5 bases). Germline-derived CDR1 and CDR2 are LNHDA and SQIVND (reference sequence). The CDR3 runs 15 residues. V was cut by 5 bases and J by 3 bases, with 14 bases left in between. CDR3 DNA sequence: TGTGCCAGTAGTGCCTCGGGGAGTTACTACAATGAGCAGTTCTTC. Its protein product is CASSASGSYYNEQFF.

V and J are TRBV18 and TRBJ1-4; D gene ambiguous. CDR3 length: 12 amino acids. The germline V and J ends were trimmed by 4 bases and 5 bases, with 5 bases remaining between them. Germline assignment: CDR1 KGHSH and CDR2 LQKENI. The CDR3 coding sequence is TGTGCCAGCTCACTCCCAAATGAAAAACTGTTTTTT. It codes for CASSLPNEKLFF.

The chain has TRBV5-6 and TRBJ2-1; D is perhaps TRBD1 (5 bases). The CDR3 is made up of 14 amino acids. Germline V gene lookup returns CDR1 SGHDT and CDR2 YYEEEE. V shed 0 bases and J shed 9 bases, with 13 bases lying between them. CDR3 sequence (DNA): TGTGCCAGCAGCTTGGAAGTGGGGCCGGGTGAGCAGTTCTTC. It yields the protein CASSLEVGPGEQFF.